This TCR beta chain was sequenced in a study of vaccination and CD4 T cells after COVID-19. Findings and limits, study-wide: Early post-infection timepoints were missing, and relatively few convalescent patients were studied.

Regarding treatment: roughly nine-day PBMC culture with coronavirus spike peptide pools or control peptides (ViraFEST assay). Before TCRs were sequenced, ViraFEST expanded antigen-specific T cells with peptide pools. Trimming cost V 0 bases and J 3 bases; bases outside gene matches: 12. From germline, CDR1 is MNHEY and CDR2 SMNVEV (reference sequence). The CDR3 runs to 18 residues. The assay that was used to sequence DNA from cultured CD4+ T cells was the Oncomine TCR Beta short-read assay. TCRdb itself ran the PCR reads through MiXCR, one entry per CDR3 protein. The profile shows approximately 15,000 distinct CDR3 sequences, 35% of them singletons. Worth noting for this clonotype: Its antigen is as yet unknown.

What was sequenced was cultured CD4+ T cells from blood. V usage is TRBV27 and J usage is TRBJ2-3; 7 bases agree with TRBD2. The TCR originated in a human donor with COVID-19. The CDR3 region has the DNA TGTGCCAGCAGTTTATCGATAAACTTTCGGACTAGGACAGATACGCAGTATTTT. It specifies CASSLSINFRTRTDTQYF.